The 14 T cell receptor beta chains reported below all come from one sample, sequenced in a study of cytomegalovirus exposure and HLA in healthy donors. The PCR employed 60 Vbeta primers together with 13 Jbeta primers. TCRdb's copy holds only in-frame clones and misses some; the assay was immunoSEQ multiplex PCR. Its table lists roughly 82,000 clones. The sequenced material came from PBMCs. The receptors stem from a woman in her sixties in good health and CMV-seronegative.

J is TRBJ2-5 and V is TRBV2; the match to TRBD2 covers 7 bases. TRBJ2-7 explains the end of the DNA better; the J call may be wrong. CDR1 and CDR2 (germline): SNHLY, FYNNEI. CDR3 length: 14 residues. CDR3 residues: CASSGEGVGYEQYF. CDR3 nucleotide sequence: TGTGCCAGCAGTGGGGAGGGAGTGGGTTACGAGCAGTACTTC.

The rearrangement links TRBV10-3 to TRBJ2-1; 7 nucleotides agree with TRBD1. The length of the CDR3 is 12 residues. The V and J ends lost 2 bases and 9 bases, in that order; junction bases with no gene match: 1. Germline assignment: CDR1 ENHRY and CDR2 SYGVKD. CDR3 protein: CAISEDRVEQFF. CDR3 sequence (DNA): TGTGCCATCAGTGAGGACAGGGTTGAGCAGTTCTTC.

The V gene is TRBV27, the J gene TRBJ2-1, with 15 bases aligning to TRBD2. V lost 6 bases and J lost 6; bases outside the gene matches: 3. This CDR3 region has 15 residues. Germline assignment: CDR1 MNHEY and CDR2 SMNVEV (reference sequence). CDR3 sequence reads: CASSRTSGRGNEQFF. The CDR3 DNA sequence: TGTGCCAGCAGCCGGACTAGCGGGAGGGGCAATGAGCAGTTCTTC.

The chain combines TRBV7-2 with TRBJ2-7; 11 bases map to TRBD2. Trimming removed 11 bases from V and 6 bases from J; junction bases left unmatched: 12. Germline V lookup: CDR1 SGHTA, CDR2 FQGNSA. CDR3 length: 14 residues. As DNA, the CDR3 is TGTGCCGCGACTAGCGGGACGAAGTTAGGCGAGCAGTACTTC. Translation gives CAATSGTKLGEQYF.

The chain has TRBV5-1 and TRBJ1-2, with 8 bases lining up with TRBD1. The length of the CDR3 is 15 residues. With 4 bases clipped from V and 7 bases from J, the junction kept 12 bases outside the gene matches. CDR1 is SGHRS and CDR2 is YFSETQ in the germline V gene. Here the CDR3 DNA reads TGCGCCAGCAGCCCCGGGACAGGCCATGGGGTTGGCTACACCTTC. It translates to CASSPGTGHGVGYTF.

The chain recombines TRBV6-5 with TRBJ2-5; D possibly corresponds to TRBD1 (5 bases). This CDR3 is 15 amino acids long. Germline V CDR1 and CDR2: MNHEY, SVGAGI. Between the trimmed V and J ends, which lost 1 base and 5 bases, there was a span of 14 bases. The CDR3 loop reads CASSYLQGEPETQYF. CDR3 in DNA: TGTGCCAGCAGTTACTTGCAAGGGGAACCGGAGACCCAGTACTTC.

The chain employs TRBV4-1 and TRBJ2-3; 7 bases match TRBD2. V dropped 1 base and J dropped 5; count of bases not matched to a gene: 6. The CDR3 is 15 amino acids. Per the germline V gene, CDR1 is MGHRA and CDR2 is YSYEKL. In nucleotides, the CDR3 is TGCGCCAGCAGCCAAGCGGCGGGAGCTAAAGATACGCAGTATTTT. It translates to CASSQAAGAKDTQYF.

This rearrangement joins TRBV7-9 to TRBJ2-7; tentatively, D is TRBD2 (6 bases). The CDR3 contains 14 residues. CDR1 is SEHNR and CDR2 is FQNEAQ in the germline V gene (reference sequence). The V gene lost 6 bases and the J gene lost 0 bases, with 12 bases spanning the gap. The CDR3 is CASRESGPSYEQYF. In DNA form, the CDR3 reads TGTGCCAGCAGAGAGAGCGGGCCCTCCTACGAGCAGTACTTC.

The CDR3 nucleotides read TGTGCCAGCAAGCGGACTAGCGGAGCTAACACCGGGGAGCTGTTTTTT. Translating gives CASKRTSGANTGELFF. The J gene is TRBJ2-2, the V gene TRBV2; 10 bases are shared with TRBD2. The CDR3 consists of 16 residues. Trimming took 7 bases from V and 2 from J; bases not matched to a gene: 7. Germline assignment: CDR1 SNHLY and CDR2 FYNNEI.

The genes are TRBV28 and TRBJ2-7; TRBD1 agrees at 7 bases. Trimming cost V 6 bases and J 0 bases; bases outside gene matches: 2. Germline CDR1 reads MDHEN; CDR2 reads SYDVKM. There are 13 residues in the CDR3. The CDR3 DNA follows: TGTGCCAGCAGACGACAGGGCTCCTACGAGCAGTACTTC. Its translation is CASRRQGSYEQYF.

The J gene is TRBJ1-2, the V gene TRBV7-8; 7 nucleotides agree with TRBD1. In germline, CDR1 is SGHVS, CDR2 FQNEAQ. Germline trimming cut 5 bases from V and 2 bases from J; bases unmatched to any gene: 5. The CDR3 runs to 14 residues. The CDR3 DNA follows: TGTGCCAGCAGCCCTCGACAGGGCAACTATGGCTACACCTTC. This gives the protein CASSPRQGNYGYTF.

In regard to this clone: Mismatch with germline at one junction end may stem from a read error. The chain joins TRBV7-9 to TRBJ1-4; the match to TRBD1 covers 11 bases. This CDR3 spans 18 amino acids. Per the germline V gene, CDR1 is SEHNR and CDR2 is FQNEAQ (reference sequence). CDR3 nucleotide sequence: TGTGCCGGCAGCCCCAAAAGGGGACAGGGGGGAGCTAATGAAAAACTGTTTTTT. Translating gives CAGSPKRGQGGANEKLFF.

This sequence joins TRBV2 and TRBJ2-6; D is possibly TRBD1 (6 bases). The CDR3 runs 15 residues. Trimming left V 2 bases short and J 4 bases short, with 9 bases between. Per the germline V gene, CDR1 is SNHLY and CDR2 is FYNNEI. This CDR3 reads CASSERGSGANVLTF. DNA for the CDR3: TGTGCCAGCAGTGAAAGGGGGTCCGGGGCCAACGTCCTGACTTTC. Drawing the rest from reference TRBV2 and TRBJ2-6, the complete variable domain is EPEVTQTPSHQVTQMGQEVILRCVPISNHLYFYWYRQILGQKVEFLVSFYNNEISEKSEIFDDQFSVERPDGSNFTLKIRSTKLEDSAMYFCASSERGSGANVLTFGAGSRLTVL.

The CDR3 loop is CASSRGQGDVDTQYF. CDR3 nucleotide sequence: TGTGCCAGCTCACGCGGACAGGGGGACGTGGATACGCAGTATTTT. This chain uses TRBV18 with TRBJ2-3; 10 nucleotides align to TRBD1. With V trimmed by 4 bases and J by 6 bases, 7 bases remained unmatched. Germline V gives CDR1 KGHSH, CDR2 LQKENI. The CDR3 runs 15 residues.